The clone carrying this T cell receptor beta chain came up once. What it recognizes is unknown. Germline CDR1 SGHTA, CDR2 FQGNSA. The CDR3 is 11 residues long. Trimming stripped 1 base from V and 6 bases from J, with 3 bases between. CD4+ cells yielded CD45RA+ naive and CD45RA-negative memory subsets. The sample belongs to a study of shared clonotypes between healthy human individuals. Overall study findings and caveats: Generation probability values for non-shared clonotypes were lower than those for clonotypes shared by all four donors. The sharing of 4.5% to 6.5% of naive CD4 clonotypes was seen across a few donors.

Some clones are missing from TCRdb's copy, which holds only in-frame ones; the method was immunoSEQ multiplex PCR. The sample yields about 2 million clones, 90% to 95% seen once. The TCR was taken from a man between 18 and 35 years old in good health. The chain links TRBV7-2 to TRBJ2-5, with D hard to call. The material sequenced was naive CD4+ T cells sorted from blood. Specified subset: CD45RA+ positively selected. CDR3 DNA sequence: TGTGCCAGCAGCTTAGATCAGACCCAGTACTTC. This codes for CASSLDQTQYF. Variable domain in full (rest from reference TRBV7-2 and TRBJ2-5): GAGVSQSPSNKVTEKGKDVELRCDPISGHTALYWYRQSLGQGLEFLIYFQGNSAPDKSGLPSDRFSAERTGGSVSTLTIQRTQQEDSAVYLCASSLDQTQYFGPGTRLLVL.